These 3 T cell receptor beta chains came from one sample sequenced in a study of T cells in Graves' hyperthyroidism and ophthalmopathy (dated by TCRdb to about 2019). Library generation was performed with multiplex PCR. Sequencing relied on an Illumina HiSeq 2000. Amplification of TCR beta CDR3 regions was carried out from RNA transcripts. The first round of RT-PCR for the TCR CDR3 was performed with the HTBI primer set and the Qiagen OneStep RT-PCR kit. The raw public data were reprocessed by TCRdb itself: fastp quality trimming at Q25, MiXCR clonotype calling, in-frame beta chains only. Each entry merges the rows of one CDR3 protein and shows their most common DNA and genes. A total of 500,000 to 650,000 distinct CDR3 sequences appear in this sample, approximately 48% of them only once. The top ten clones comprise about two fifths of the sample. The source material was peripheral blood or thyroid tissue (not recorded which). The source of these receptors is an adult woman with Graves' disease, either hyperthyroidism or ophthalmopathy (not recorded which).

This clonotype was counted a few times. The chain is built from TRBV24-1 and TRBJ2-2, with 7 bases identical to TRBD1. V lost 4 bases to trimming and J lost 3 bases; unmatched junction nucleotides: 13. CDR1 and CDR2 (germline): KGHDR, SFDVKD. The CDR3 is 18 residues long. CDR3 in DNA: TGTGCCACCAGTGACCAGCAATGGAGACAGGGTTACACCGGGGAGCTGTTTTTT. It is translated as CATSDQQWRQGYTGELFF.

V is TRBV7-6 and J is TRBJ1-6; a weak D match, TRBD1 (6 bases). Trimming removed 2 bases from V and 6 bases from J, with 14 bases in between. The CDR3 covers 16 residues. CDR1 SGHVS and CDR2 FNYEAQ come from the germline V gene. CDR3 sequence: CASSLLDGQLNSPLHF. The CDR3 nucleotides read TGTGCCAGCAGCTTATTGGATGGACAGCTTAATTCACCCCTCCACTTT.

In its sample, this clonotype was seen many times. The chain recombines TRBV9 with TRBJ2-2; 8 positions agree with TRBD2. The V gene end was trimmed by 4 bases and the J gene end by 1 base; junction bases not matched to a gene: 9. Per germline, CDR1 SGDLS and CDR2 YYNGEE. CDR3 length: 17 amino acids. The CDR3 spells CASSPRRAGVNTGELFF. DNA of the CDR3: TGTGCCAGCAGCCCGCGGCGAGCGGGAGTGAACACCGGGGAGCTGTTTTTT.